Listed here is a single TCR beta chain. Germline lookup yields CDR1 SGHTS and CDR2 YDEGEE. Trimming pared 0 bases from V and 2 bases from J, leaving 9 bases between. The CDR3 extends over 15 amino acids. These data come from a study of CD8 T cells in Susac syndrome. Random hexamers served to reverse transcribe about 0.5 to 1 ug RNA. TCRdb processed the immunoSEQ multiplex PCR reads anew with MiXCR; each CDR3 protein has one entry. The sample shows some 300,000 distinct CDR3 sequences, over 75% of them seen only once. The sequenced sample consisted of CD8+ T cells from PBMCs. This TCR derives from a human donor with multiple sclerosis. The chain employs TRBV5-8 and TRBJ2-1; D call uncertain. The CDR3 DNA is TGTGCCAGCAGCTTGGTCATGGGAACCTACAATGAGCAGTTCTTC. Its protein product is CASSLVMGTYNEQFF. The entire variable domain, with the rest obtained from reference TRBV5-8 and TRBJ2-1, is as follows: EAGVTQSPTHLIKTRGQQATLRCSPISGHTSVYWYQQALGLGLQFLLWYDEGEERNRGNFPPRFSGRQFPNYSSELNVNALELEDSALYLCASSLVMGTYNEQFFGPGTRLTVL.